This TCR beta chain was recorded in a study of blood T cell repertoires in COVID-19. TCRdb keeps only in-frame clones here, not all; method: immunoSEQ multiplex PCR. In the table there are 200,000 to 250,000 clones, just over 85% of which are singletons. This TCR came from a man of 80 years or more with acute or convalescent COVID-19. The sequenced material came from peripheral blood.

CDR3 in amino acids: CASTPLGGRGYEQYF. The CDR3 DNA follows: TGTGCCAGCACCCCATTGGGCGGGAGGGGATACGAGCAGTACTTC. The genes are TRBV28 and TRBJ2-7; 9 bases line up with TRBD2. The V segment lost 7 bases and the J segment 4 bases; nucleotides outside the gene matches: 11. The CDR3 spans 15 residues. Germline-derived CDR1 and CDR2 are MDHEN and SYDVKM.